The entry below gives a single TCR beta chain sequence along with its context. Its antigen remains unknown. In germline, CDR1 is SGHRS, CDR2 YFSETQ. The V and J ends lost 0 bases and 5 bases respectively, with 11 bases between them. The CDR3 is 14 residues long. This record comes from a study of cytomegalovirus exposure and HLA in healthy donors. As for the study in general: Among 398 genotyped donors, 80% to 90% fell in the Caucasian-associated ancestry cluster.

60 Vbeta and 13 Jbeta primers were used in PCR. Sequencing used immunoSEQ multiplex PCR; TCRdb keeps in-frame clones, though not all of them. Among fewer than 120,000 clones listed, around 83% were seen once. Study observations and caveats: Later analysis identified several of the most significant clusters that appeared linked to common viral pathogens. V- and J-gene trimming in TCR beta was tied to a missense DCLRE1C variant by an analysis performed later.

This clonotype was obtained from a woman aged 55-70 years in good health and CMV-seropositive. J is TRBJ2-5 and V is TRBV5-1; D unresolved. Sequencing was performed on PBMCs. CDR3 DNA sequence: TGCGCCAGCAGCTTGGGTCCTATTACCGAGACCCAGTACTTC. Translated: CASSLGPITETQYF.